These 11 T cell receptor beta chains were all obtained from the same sample, sequenced in a study of CD8 T cells in ankylosing spondylitis. TCRdb fed the 5' RACE reads into MiXCR, producing one record per CDR3 protein. The sample includes about 160,000 distinct CDR3 sequences, around 8.9% of them seen just once. Specimen: blood, either unsorted or a sorted T cell fraction (not recorded which). The origin of the receptors is a female donor with ankylosing spondylitis or in good health (not recorded which).

This clonotype came up a few times. This chain joins TRBV11-2 and TRBJ2-6; D ambiguous. The germline V gene has CDR1 SGHAT and CDR2 FQNNGV. V lost 6 bases and J lost 4, with 4 bases in between. The CDR3 spans 12 residues. Written as DNA, the CDR3 is TGTGCCAGCAGGGGAGGGGCCAACGTCCTGACTTTC. Amino acid sequence: CASRGGANVLTF.

The rearrangement links TRBV4-3 to TRBJ2-2; D possibly corresponds to TRBD1 (6 bases). Trimming pared 4 bases from V and 6 bases from J, leaving 15 bases between. The CDR3 totals 15 residues. The germline CDR1 and CDR2 sequences are LGHNA and YSLEER. The CDR3 reads CASSLLQGWAGELFF. The CDR3 region has the DNA TGCGCCAGCAGCCTCCTACAGGGCTGGGCCGGGGAGCTGTTTTTT.

The chain combines TRBV6-2 or TRBV6-3 with TRBJ2-7; D gene unclear. The CDR3 covers 13 residues. V was shortened by 7 bases and J by 3 bases, with 13 bases between the two germline ends. Germline-derived CDR1 and CDR2 are MNHEY and SVGEGT. This chain's CDR3 is CASTSDPYYEQYF. CDR3 bases: TGTGCCAGCACTTCGGACCCTTACTACGAGCAGTACTTC.

The gene calls are TRBV2 and TRBJ2-7; no reliable D call. The V and J ends lost 4 bases and 2 bases respectively, with 9 bases between them. This CDR3 comprises 13 residues. CDR1 is SNHLY and CDR2 is FYNNEI in the germline V gene. CDR3 protein: CASSGRFTYEQYF. The CDR3 region has the DNA TGTGCCAGCAGTGGCCGCTTCACCTACGAGCAGTACTTC.

The genes are TRBV6-1 and TRBJ2-1; unclear D gene. The CDR3 contains 13 residues. CDR1 MNHNS and CDR2 SASEGT come from the germline V gene. Trimming took off 7 bases at V and 4 bases at J, with 11 bases between the two ends. The CDR3 DNA is TGTGCCAGCATAAGGGCCAATTACAATGAGCAGTTCTTC. It codes for CASIRANYNEQFF.

The chain uses TRBV24-1 and TRBJ2-1; 12 bases align to TRBD2. Losses at the gene ends were 4 bases for V and 4 bases for J; bases not matched to a gene: 7. Germline V CDR1 and CDR2: KGHDR, SFDVKD. The CDR3 sequence is 17 residues long. The CDR3 region has the DNA TGTGCCACCAGTGACCCACTAGCGGGAGGTGGGTACAATGAGCAGTTCTTC. Its protein is CATSDPLAGGGYNEQFF.

The V and J genes are TRBV5-5 and TRBJ2-2; D gene uncertain. Trimming took 2 bases from V and 1 from J, leaving 9 bases between them. This CDR3 is 15 amino acids long. Germline V gives CDR1 SGHKS, CDR2 YYEKEE (reference sequence). This CDR3 is CASSFSPRNTGELFF. The CDR3, as DNA: TGTGCCAGCAGCTTTTCCCCCAGGAACACCGGGGAGCTGTTTTTT.

This clonotype was seen only a few times. The chain carries TRBV15 and TRBJ2-3, with D possibly matching TRBD2 (7 bases). V was clipped by 1 base and J by 1 base, with 18 bases between them. This CDR3 spans 18 amino acids. Germline CDR1 reads LNHNV; CDR2 reads YYDKDF (reference sequence). The CDR3 reads CATSRGFLGGQGTDTQYF. The CDR3 nucleotides read TGTGCCACCAGCAGAGGGTTTTTGGGGGGGCAAGGCACAGATACGCAGTATTTT. The full variable domain, rest sourced from reference TRBV15 and TRBJ2-3, is DAMVIQNPRYQVTQFGKPVTLSCSQTLNHNVMYWYQQKSSQAPKLLFHYYDKDFNNEADTPDNFQSRRPNTSFCFLDIRSPGLGDTAMYLCATSRGFLGGQGTDTQYFGPGTRLTVL.

CDR3 in amino acids: CASSQGLLGDTQYF. CDR3 bases: TGTGCCAGCAGCCAAGGACTATTGGGAGATACGCAGTATTTT. The V call is TRBV14, the J call TRBJ2-3, with D perhaps TRBD2 (5 bases). The CDR3 has 14 amino acids. Germline assignment: CDR1 SGHDN and CDR2 FVKESK. V lost 1 base and J 5 bases, leaving 10 bases between the germline ends.

With respect to this clonotype: It may be a read error: a sequence one base away is much more abundant. The CDR3 nucleotides are TGTGCCAGCAGAGAGGGGCGCCGCGCAGATACGCAGTATTTT. As protein: CASREGRRADTQYF. The chain joins TRBV7-6 to TRBJ2-3; perhaps D is TRBD1 or TRBD2 (5 bases each). Trimming took 6 bases from V and 4 from J, leaving 14 bases between them. The germline V gene encodes CDR1 SGHVS and CDR2 FNYEAQ. The CDR3 loop spans 14 amino acids.

This clonotype was found a few times. V usage is TRBV7-8 and J usage is TRBJ2-1; tentative D call: TRBD2 (6 bases). The germline V gene has CDR1 SGHVS and CDR2 FQNEAQ. Between the trimmed V and J ends, which lost 4 bases and 7 bases, there was a span of 29 bases. The CDR3 contains 19 residues. The CDR3 protein is CASSYAEGIAVTLGNEQFF. CDR3 coding DNA: TGTGCCAGCAGCTACGCAGAGGGGATAGCGGTAACCCTTGGGAATGAGCAGTTCTTC.